This TCR beta chain was observed in a study of blood T cell repertoires in COVID-19 (dated by TCRdb to 2018 to 2021). About the study as a whole: Collaborator samples came from the United States, Italy and Spain and covered acute and convalescent phases of COVID-19. Where available, HLA class I and class II types were obtained from metadata supplied by the sample provider rather than from assay-based typing. The repertoires were released in a freely available public database intended as a resource for research on the immune response to SARS-CoV-2. The sample metadata nearly always contained a de-identified subject ID, COVID-19 status, age in years and sex. The prospective study material was composed of cDNA or gDNA derived from T cells, B-cell-depleted T cells, or PBMCs. Subjects who had been exposed to COVID-19, were actively infected with it, or had recovered from it provided the deeply sampled blood TCRbeta repertoires that made up the dataset. Samples came from the ongoing ImmuneRACE study (first 160 participants) plus 1,254 subjects from 6 global collaborators. Study-wide conclusions, independent of this receptor: Clinical and demographic metadata were provided uncurated, with the amount varying by source and participant.

The collaborating institutions used their own protocols to collect whole blood in K2EDTA tubes. For TCRbeta analysis, collaborators shipped samples as frozen whole blood, isolated PBMCs, or DNA extracted from either of those sample types. TCRbeta CDR3 regions were amplified from genomic DNA by means of the immunoSEQ Assay, a bias-controlled multiplex PCR. Per the original workflow: Within the assay, amplification of reference gene primers was used to estimate how many nucleated cells each sample contained. To quantify the absolute abundance of each unique TCRbeta CDR3 rearrangement, sequence reads were collapsed and filtered. For each sample, productive Simpson clonality was calculated as the square root of Simpson's diversity index across productive rearrangements. As stored in TCRdb, this immuneACCESS dataset retains in-frame rearrangements with V and J assigned. A fraction of the clones does not appear; measured against another copy, unresolved V genes explain less than half of the discrepancy, and the remainder lacks a known reason. V and J calls and clone size are as listed in that table; D and trimming were resolved from the DNA. The sample table records a few hundred thousand clones; around nine tenths of these occur just once. Nearly 2% of the sample is held by the ten biggest clonotypes.

The CDR3, cysteine through phenylalanine, is 14 amino acids long. Of all the DNA, just the CDR3 is kept, 42 bases in frame from base 1. After removal of 3 bases from V and 4 bases from J, the junction retains 1 base not matched to a gene. CDR1 and CDR2 were assigned from the germline V gene as SNHLY and FYNNEI. Points on this clone: The target of this receptor is not known. Within one base of it there is no much larger clone, and no base qualities were kept.

The sample consisted of peripheral blood. This sequence uses TRBV2 and TRBJ1-5, with 9 bases in between that match TRBD1. The sequence came from a man aged 25-45 years with active or convalescent COVID-19. The nucleotide sequence is given as TGTGCCAGCAGTGAGGGACAGGGAAATCAGCCCCAGCATTTT. It codes for CASSEGQGNQPQHF.